These 20 T cell receptor beta chains were all obtained from the same sample, sequenced in a study of human T cells and chemical hapten exposure. TCRdb re-analysed the RACE reads in MiXCR, keeping a single row per CDR3 protein. This table holds a few hundred thousand distinct CDR3 sequences, about 4.4% found once. Time point denoted: patch test 1, 2 weeks after DPC sensitization. Noted treatment: therapeutic diphenylcyclopropenone sensitization with weekly scalp DPC. The sample here was whole blood, taken in connection with sensitization to the hapten diphenylcyclopropenone (DPC). Source of these receptors: a woman aged 45 to 65 with alopecia areata. Some clones in this sample may be carry-over from other donors' samples.

This clonotype was picked up many times. The chain's CDR3 is CASGDRLNTEAFF. For the CDR3, the DNA is TGCGCCAGCGGTGACAGATTGAACACTGAAGCTTTCTTT. The chain has TRBV5-1 and TRBJ1-1, with a weak D call TRBD1 (5 bases). This CDR3 is built from 13 residues. Trimming cost V 7 bases and J 0 bases, with 10 bases left between them. CDR1 is SGHRS and CDR2 is YFSETQ in the germline V gene.

The chain links TRBV11-2 to TRBJ2-3, with D tentatively TRBD1 or TRBD2 (5 bases each). Looked up from germline, CDR1 is SGHAT and CDR2 is FQNNGV. The CDR3 is 14 residues long. The germline V and J ends were trimmed by 5 bases and 0 bases, with 9 bases remaining between them. As DNA, the CDR3 is TGTGCCAGCAGCACCAGGGACAGCACAGATACGCAGTATTTT. Amino acid sequence: CASSTRDSTDTQYF. The full variable domain, in which reference TRBV11-2 and TRBJ2-3 provide the parts outside the CDR3, is EAGVAQSPRYKIIEKRQSVAFWCNPISGHATLYWYQQILGQGPKLLIQFQNNGVVDDSQLPKDRFSAERLKGVDSTLKIQPAKLEDSAVYLCASSTRDSTDTQYFGPGTRLTVL.

This clonotype was picked up many times. V gene TRBV6-2 or TRBV6-3 combines with J gene TRBJ1-1, with 8 bases matching TRBD1. The V gene's germline CDR1 is MNHEY and CDR2 SVGEGT. With 10 bases clipped from V and 3 bases from J, the junction kept 13 bases outside the gene matches. The CDR3 sequence is 15 residues long. CDR3 DNA: TGTGCCACCTCGCCCATCGCAGGGGGCGACACTGAAGCTTTCTTT. It codes for CATSPIAGGDTEAFF.

This clonotype was counted many times. The chain has TRBV19 and TRBJ2-1, with 7 bases fitting TRBD2. V shed 4 bases, J shed 4 bases, and the junction held 7 bases outside the gene matches. Germline V gives CDR1 LNHDA, CDR2 SQIVND (reference sequence). This CDR3 contains 15 residues. The CDR3 region is CASSTISSGYNEQFF. In DNA, the CDR3 is TGTGCCAGTAGTACTATCTCTAGCGGTTACAATGAGCAGTTCTTC.

The sample holds many counts of this clonotype. The J gene is TRBJ2-3, the V gene TRBV6-1; no reliable D call. V lost 1 base and J 2 bases, leaving 13 bases between the germline ends. The CDR3 loop spans 16 amino acids. Germline values: CDR1 MNHNS, CDR2 SASEGT. CDR3 in DNA: TGTGCCAGCAGTGAAGGAACAGCAACTATCACAGATACGCAGTATTTT. It is translated as CASSEGTATITDTQYF.

V is TRBV7-6 and J is TRBJ1-4; TRBD1 matches at 10 bases. Germline-derived CDR1 and CDR2 are SGHVS and FNYEAQ. V lost 4 bases, J lost 7 bases, and 0 bases stayed unmatched. The CDR3 is 13 residues long. The CDR3 DNA follows: TGTGCCAGCAGCTGGGACAGGGGTGAAAAACTGTTTTTT. Translation: CASSWDRGEKLFF.

There are a few counts of this clonotype. The gene calls are TRBV4-2 and TRBJ1-6; D is unclear. CDR1 is LGHNA, CDR2 YNFKEQ, per germline. The CDR3 length is 13 residues. Deletions cut 0 bases from V and 8 bases from J, with 5 bases between. CDR3 sequence reads: CASSQDVDSPLHF. Here the CDR3 DNA reads TGTGCCAGCAGCCAAGATGTTGATTCACCCCTCCACTTT.

At least ten counts were recorded for this clonotype. This chain connects TRBV18 to TRBJ1-3; D remains ambiguous. Trimming left V 0 bases short and J 1 base short, with 7 bases between. The CDR3 consists of 15 residues. Germline-derived CDR1 and CDR2 are KGHSH and LQKENI. This CDR3 is CASSPPSESGNTIYF. DNA of the CDR3: TGTGCCAGCTCACCACCCTCAGAATCTGGAAACACCATATATTTT.

This clonotype was picked up many times. The chain recombines TRBV6-5 with TRBJ1-6; D is possibly TRBD1 (5 bases). Germline V lookup: CDR1 MNHEY, CDR2 SVGAGI. The length of the CDR3 is 15 residues. Between the trimmed V and J ends, which lost 4 bases and 9 bases, there was a span of 16 bases. The CDR3 sequence: CASSSLGGEGSPLHF. Here the CDR3 DNA reads TGTGCCAGCAGTTCCCTTGGGGGTGAAGGTTCACCCCTCCACTTT.

J is TRBJ2-5 and V is TRBV24-1, with a tentative D call TRBD1 (5 bases). This CDR3 contains 15 residues. Per germline, CDR1 KGHDR and CDR2 SFDVKD. V was cut by 7 bases and J by 3 bases, with 17 bases left in between. The CDR3 loop reads CATSETEKQKETQYF. CDR3 nucleotides: TGTGCCACCAGCGAGACAGAGAAGCAAAAAGAGACCCAGTACTTC.

This clonotype came up many times. V and J are TRBV7-8 and TRBJ2-1, with TRBD2 identical over 12 bases. The germline gives CDR1 SGHVS, CDR2 FQNEAQ. After removal of 5 bases from V and 7 bases from J, the junction contained 6 bases not matched to a gene. The CDR3 is made up of 15 amino acids. Here the CDR3 reads CASSPSGRARNEQFF. The CDR3 DNA reads TGTGCCAGCAGCCCTAGCGGGAGGGCCCGGAATGAGCAGTTCTTC.

The genes are TRBV24-1 and TRBJ2-1, with a weak D call TRBD1 (5 bases). The V gene's germline CDR1 is KGHDR and CDR2 SFDVKD. This CDR3 is built from 12 residues. V lost 7 bases, J lost 7 bases, and 10 bases lay in between. Here the CDR3 reads CATSLKGNEQFF. The CDR3 DNA follows: TGTGCCACCAGCCTAAAGGGGAATGAGCAGTTCTTC.

On this clonotype: Here the CDR3 omits its conserved ending phenylalanine or tryptophan, so a read error is the likely source. The chain combines TRBV7-9 with TRBJ1-1; possibly TRBD1 for D (6 bases). The CDR3 extends over 15 amino acids. Trimming cost V 1 base and J 4 bases, with 13 bases left between them. The V gene's germline CDR1 is SEHNR and CDR2 FQNEAQ (reference sequence). CDR3 loop: CASSLGGGYGTEAFL. The CDR3 DNA is TGTGCCAGCAGCTTAGGAGGGGGATACGGCACTGAAGCTTTCTTA.

This clonotype has a handful of counts. The rearrangement uses TRBV12-3 or TRBV12-4 and TRBJ2-1, with D unclear. V shed 7 bases and J shed 7 bases, with 14 bases lying between them. The CDR3 covers 13 residues. The CDR3 here is CASNHPSKNEQFF. CDR3 DNA sequence: TGTGCCAGCAACCACCCCTCTAAGAATGAGCAGTTCTTC.

This clonotype was detected ten times or more. The chain uses TRBV5-1 and TRBJ1-5; D call uncertain. This CDR3 is built from 15 residues. Trimming cost V 3 bases and J 0 bases, with 10 bases left between them. Germline CDR1 is SGHRS and CDR2 is YFSETQ. The CDR3 sequence: CASSSDGYSNQPQHF. The CDR3 region has the DNA TGCGCCAGCAGCTCGGACGGTTATAGCAATCAGCCCCAGCATTTT. Combining the CDR3 with reference TRBV5-1 and TRBJ1-5 gives the whole variable domain KAGVTQTPRYLIKTRGQQVTLSCSPISGHRSVSWYQQTPGQGLQFLFEYFSETQRNKGNFPGRFSGRQFSNSRSEMNVSTLELGDSALYLCASSSDGYSNQPQHFGDGTRLSIL.

The rearrangement uses TRBV4-3 and TRBJ1-6; TRBD1 is a possible D gene (6 bases). Per germline, CDR1 LGHNA and CDR2 YSLEER. The CDR3 runs 16 residues. V shed 1 base and J shed 6 bases, with 13 bases lying between them. CDR3 residues: CASSQGAGGSNSPLHF. For the CDR3, the DNA is TGCGCCAGCAGCCAAGGGGCCGGGGGCAGTAATTCACCCCTCCACTTT.

The chain is built from TRBV28 and TRBJ1-6; the D gene is possibly TRBD1 (5 bases). Germline values: CDR1 MDHEN, CDR2 SYDVKM. CDR3 size: 13 residues. Trimming pared 11 bases from V and 6 bases from J, leaving 14 bases between. CDR3 sequence: CAGGTGPNSPLHF. The CDR3 nucleotides read TGTGCCGGTGGGACCGGGCCTAATTCACCCCTCCACTTT.

The chain is built from TRBV3-1 and TRBJ1-3; D gene uncertain. Germline-derived CDR1 and CDR2 are LGHDT and YNNKEL (reference sequence). The length of the CDR3 is 11 residues. DNA for the CDR3: TGTGCGGGCGGCTCTGGAAACACCATATATTTT. It translates to CAGGSGNTIYF.

This clonotype was seen ten or more times. This sequence joins TRBV29-1 and TRBJ2-1; TRBD1 matches at 8 bases. This CDR3 contains 15 residues. The V gene end was trimmed by 5 bases and the J gene end by 6 bases; junction bases not matched to a gene: 12. CDR1 and CDR2 (germline): SQVTM, ANQGSEA. This chain's CDR3 is CSVSPGGLGGNEQFF. The CDR3 region has the DNA TGCAGCGTTTCCCCAGGGGGCCTAGGAGGCAATGAGCAGTTCTTC.

This clonotype was seen only a few times. The gene calls are TRBV4-3 and TRBJ2-4; no clear D. V was clipped by 0 bases and J by 4 bases, with 10 bases between them. The CDR3 has 15 amino acids. The germline gives CDR1 LGHNA, CDR2 YSLEER. The CDR3 DNA reads TGCGCCAGCAGCCAAGATGCGGCCATAAAAAACATTCAGTACTTC. It encodes CASSQDAAIKNIQYF.